This T cell receptor (beta chain) stems from a study of T-cell reconstitution after alpha-beta-depleted transplantation in children (dated by TCRdb to the mid-2010s). With regard to the full study: Using TCR repertoire profiling, the study quantitatively followed how T-cell immune reconstitution unfolded in children after TCRalphabeta/CD19-depleted allogeneic hematopoietic cell transplantation. Findings and caveats that apply to the study as a whole: Hyperexpanded clone frequencies declined over subsequent months; after one year, T-cell counts and TCRbeta diversity were mostly attributed to newly produced T cells. Apparently early alphabetaT-cell count recovery about two months after transplant reportedly relied on only several hundred rapidly expanded clones derived from non-depleted graft cells. In some patients, high TCRbeta diversity at day 60 was attributed to recipient T cells and intrathymic progenitors that had survived conditioning.

This clonotype showed up many times. Its antigen is still unknown. It has no much larger one-base neighbor in the sample; base qualities were not kept. The CDR3 goes from the cysteine to the phenylalanine over 15 residues. Just the 45-base CDR3 DNA is kept, in frame starting at base 1. V is pared back by 8 bases and J by 1 base, with 15 bases lying between the germline termini. From the germline V gene (reference sequence), CDR1 is LNHDA and CDR2 is SQIVND. Receptors were amplified or captured by PCR. TCRdb records Illumina HiSeq 2500 as the sequencer. TCR library preparation used molecular barcoding, with unique molecular identifiers applied to normalize quantification of the TCRbeta repertoire. TCRdb cleaned the public reads at Q25 with fastp, built clones with MiXCR and kept in-frame beta chains. Each record represents a unique CDR3 protein, reported with the most common genes and DNA among its rows. Recorded for this sample are around 250,000 distinct CDR3 sequences; around 8% of them occurred a single time. Roughly 5.8% of the sample goes to the ten largest clones.

Per the publication, the treatment or condition label means: allogeneic hematopoietic cell transplantation with graft depleted of TCRalphabeta T cells and CD19 B cells. The transplant recipients were children given TCRalphabeta/CD19-depleted allogeneic hematopoietic cell grafts. This receptor chain uses TRBV19 and TRBJ2-1, with the D gene possibly TRBD1 or TRBD2, each one fitting 5 bases. This clonotype originated in a male patient younger than 18 who had a stem cell transplant for acute lymphoblastic leukemia, so the T cells may come from the graft donor. Sequencing was performed on PBMCs, mostly from graft donor cells, taken 180 days after TCRalphabeta/CD19-depleted stem cell transplant. The CDR3 sequence is CASATGTTSYNEQFF. Read as DNA, the sequence is TGTGCCAGTGCGACCGGGACCACATCCTACAATGAGCAGTTCTTC.